This T cell receptor beta chain was retrieved from a study of blood T cell repertoires in COVID-19. Study-wide background: COVID-19 samples from acute and convalescent phases originated in the United States, Italy and Spain.

Profiled with immunoSEQ multiplex PCR; TCRdb holds only in-frame clones, not every one. The profile covers 250,000 to 350,000 clones, with roughly 84% appearing a single time and over 1.3% taken by the ten largest. The table lists this clone with a count of one. Sequencing was carried out using peripheral blood. This clonotype was obtained from a human donor with COVID-19, enrolled during active disease. The donor label of this sample is uncertain.

The CDR3: CASSTRQGSGADTQYF. Here the CDR3 DNA reads TGTGCCAGTAGTACCCGACAGGGATCCGGAGCAGATACGCAGTATTTT. The V call is TRBV19, the J call TRBJ2-3; TRBD1 matches 7 bases. Losses at the gene ends were 4 bases for V and 4 bases for J; bases not matched to a gene: 11. CDR1 is LNHDA, CDR2 SQIVND, per germline (reference sequence). This CDR3 contains 16 residues. Variable domain in full (rest from reference TRBV19 and TRBJ2-3): DGGITQSPKYLFRKEGQNVTLSCEQNLNHDAMYWYRQDPGQGLRLIYYSQIVNDFQKGDIAEGYSVSREKKESFPLTVTSAQKNPTAFYLCASSTRQGSGADTQYFGPGTRLTVL.